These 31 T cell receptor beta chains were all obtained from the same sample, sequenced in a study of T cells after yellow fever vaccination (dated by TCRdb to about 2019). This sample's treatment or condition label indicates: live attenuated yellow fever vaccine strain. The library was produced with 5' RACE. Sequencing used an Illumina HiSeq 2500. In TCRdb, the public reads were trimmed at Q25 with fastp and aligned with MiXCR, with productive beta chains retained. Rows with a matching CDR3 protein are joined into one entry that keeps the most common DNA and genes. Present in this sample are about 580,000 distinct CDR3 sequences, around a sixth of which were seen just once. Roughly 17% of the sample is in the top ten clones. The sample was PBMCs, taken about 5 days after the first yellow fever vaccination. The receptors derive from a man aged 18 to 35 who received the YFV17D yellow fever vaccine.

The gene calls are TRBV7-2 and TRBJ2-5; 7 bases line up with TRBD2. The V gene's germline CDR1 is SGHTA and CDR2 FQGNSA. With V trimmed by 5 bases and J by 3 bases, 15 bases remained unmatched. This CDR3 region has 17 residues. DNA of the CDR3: TGTGCCAGCAGCGCTAGCGGACCCAGCGTGATCGAAGAGACCCAGTACTTC. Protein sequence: CASSASGPSVIEETQYF.

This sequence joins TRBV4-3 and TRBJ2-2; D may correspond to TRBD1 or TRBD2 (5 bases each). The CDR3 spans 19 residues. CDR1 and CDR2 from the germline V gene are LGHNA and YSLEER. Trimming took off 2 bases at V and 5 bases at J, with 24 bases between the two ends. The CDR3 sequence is CASSQSSPRQREKTGELFF. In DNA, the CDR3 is TGCGCCAGCAGCCAATCATCACCCAGACAGAGGGAGAAAACCGGGGAGCTGTTTTTT.

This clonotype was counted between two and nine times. The CDR3 nucleotides are TGTGCCAGCACCCGAGACGCATCTAATGAAAAACTGTTTTTT. Translation: CASTRDASNEKLFF. The V gene is TRBV12-3 or TRBV12-4, the J gene TRBJ1-4; D is undetermined. The germline V and J ends were trimmed by 7 bases and 3 bases, with 12 bases remaining between them. The CDR3 length is 14 residues.

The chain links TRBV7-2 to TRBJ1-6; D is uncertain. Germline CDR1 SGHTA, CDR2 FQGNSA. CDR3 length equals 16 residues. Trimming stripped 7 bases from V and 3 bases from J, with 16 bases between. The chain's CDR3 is CASNPGEGHYNSPLHF. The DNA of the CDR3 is TGTGCCAGCAACCCTGGGGAAGGCCACTATAATTCACCCCTCCACTTT. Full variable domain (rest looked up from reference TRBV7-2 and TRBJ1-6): GAGVSQSPSNKVTEKGKDVELRCDPISGHTALYWYRQSLGQGLEFLIYFQGNSAPDKSGLPSDRFSAERTGGSVSTLTIQRTQQEDSAVYLCASNPGEGHYNSPLHFGNGTRLTVT.

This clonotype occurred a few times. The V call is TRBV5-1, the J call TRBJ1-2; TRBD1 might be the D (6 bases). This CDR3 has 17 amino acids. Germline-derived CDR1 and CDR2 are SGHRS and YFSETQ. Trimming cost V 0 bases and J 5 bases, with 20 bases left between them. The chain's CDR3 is CASSLEARVPGVYGYTF. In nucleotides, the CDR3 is TGCGCCAGCAGCTTGGAGGCCAGGGTACCAGGGGTGTATGGCTACACCTTC.

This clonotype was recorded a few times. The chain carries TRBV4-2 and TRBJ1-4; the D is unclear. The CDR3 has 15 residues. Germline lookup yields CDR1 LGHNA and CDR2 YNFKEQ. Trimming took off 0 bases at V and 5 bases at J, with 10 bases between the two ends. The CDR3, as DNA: TGTGCCAGCAGCCAAGACGGTTGGGGAAATGAAAAACTGTTTTTT. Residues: CASSQDGWGNEKLFF.

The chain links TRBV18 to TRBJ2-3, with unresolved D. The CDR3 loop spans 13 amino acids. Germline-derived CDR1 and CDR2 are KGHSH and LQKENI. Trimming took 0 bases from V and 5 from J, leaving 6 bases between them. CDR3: CASSPPELDTQYF. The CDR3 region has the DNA TGTGCCAGCTCACCACCCGAATTAGATACGCAGTATTTT.

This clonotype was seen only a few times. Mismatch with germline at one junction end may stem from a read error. Here the CDR3 reads CACSLQNPDRAHPYEQYF. The CDR3 region has the DNA TGTGCCTGCAGTTTACAAAACCCGGACAGGGCCCACCCCTACGAGCAGTACTTC. The gene calls are TRBV12-3 or TRBV12-4 and TRBJ2-7, with TRBD1 identical over 8 bases. The CDR3 is 18 residues long.

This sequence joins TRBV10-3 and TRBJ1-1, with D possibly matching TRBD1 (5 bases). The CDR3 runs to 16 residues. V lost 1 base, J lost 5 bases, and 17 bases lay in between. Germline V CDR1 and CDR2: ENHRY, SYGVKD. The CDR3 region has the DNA TGTGCCATCAGTGAGTTTAAGGGGAAGGGAGAAACTGAAGCTTTCTTT. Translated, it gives CAISEFKGKGETEAFF.

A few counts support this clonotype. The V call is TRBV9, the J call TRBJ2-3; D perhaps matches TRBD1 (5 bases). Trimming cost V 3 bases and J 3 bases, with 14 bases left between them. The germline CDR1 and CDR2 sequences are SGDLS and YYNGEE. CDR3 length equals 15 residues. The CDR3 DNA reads TGTGCCAGCAGCGCGACCCCTTCAGGGACAGATACGCAGTATTTT. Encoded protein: CASSATPSGTDTQYF. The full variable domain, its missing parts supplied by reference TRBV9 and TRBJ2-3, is DSGVTQTPKHLITATGQRVTLRCSPRSGDLSVYWYQQSLDQGLQFLIQYYNGEERAKGNILERFSAQQFPDLHSELNLSSLELGDSALYFCASSATPSGTDTQYFGPGTRLTVL.

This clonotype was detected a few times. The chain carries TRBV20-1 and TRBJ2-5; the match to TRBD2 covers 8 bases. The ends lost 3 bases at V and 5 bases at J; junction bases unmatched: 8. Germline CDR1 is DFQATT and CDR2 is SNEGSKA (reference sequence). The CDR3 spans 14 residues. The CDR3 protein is CSASGGAQWETQYF. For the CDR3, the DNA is TGCAGTGCTAGCGGGGGGGCCCAATGGGAGACCCAGTACTTC.

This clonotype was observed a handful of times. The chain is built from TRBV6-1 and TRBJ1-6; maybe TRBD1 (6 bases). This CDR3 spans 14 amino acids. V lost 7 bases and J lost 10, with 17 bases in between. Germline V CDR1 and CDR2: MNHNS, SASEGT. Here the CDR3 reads CASTTGRGYSPLHF. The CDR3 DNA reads TGTGCCAGCACCACGGGCAGGGGTTACTCACCCCTCCACTTT.

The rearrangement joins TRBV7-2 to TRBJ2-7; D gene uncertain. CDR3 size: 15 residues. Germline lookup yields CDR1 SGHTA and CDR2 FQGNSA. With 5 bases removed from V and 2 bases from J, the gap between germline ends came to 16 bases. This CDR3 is CASSLGSGEAYEQYF. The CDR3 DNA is TGTGCCAGCAGCCTCGGGTCAGGTGAAGCCTACGAGCAGTACTTC.

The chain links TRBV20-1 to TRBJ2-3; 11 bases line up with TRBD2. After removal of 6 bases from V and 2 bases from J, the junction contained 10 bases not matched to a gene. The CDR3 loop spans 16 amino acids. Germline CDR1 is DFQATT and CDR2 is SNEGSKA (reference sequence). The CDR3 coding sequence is TGCAGTGCCACCGAAGGGACTAGCGGACTCACAGATACGCAGTATTTT. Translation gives CSATEGTSGLTDTQYF.

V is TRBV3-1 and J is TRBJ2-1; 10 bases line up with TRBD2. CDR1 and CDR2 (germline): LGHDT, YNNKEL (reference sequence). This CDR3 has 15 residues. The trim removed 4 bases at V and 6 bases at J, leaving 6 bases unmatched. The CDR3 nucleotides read TGTGCCAGCAGCCCAAGCGGGGGGGCCTCCAATGAGCAGTTCTTC. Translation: CASSPSGGASNEQFF.

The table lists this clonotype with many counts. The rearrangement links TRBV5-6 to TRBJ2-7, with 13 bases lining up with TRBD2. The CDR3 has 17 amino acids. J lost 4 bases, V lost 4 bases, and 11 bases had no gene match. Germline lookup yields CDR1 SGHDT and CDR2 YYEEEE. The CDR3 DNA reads TGTGCCAGCAGCCCACCAGGGACTAGCGGGGTATTGTACGAGCAGTACGTC. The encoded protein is CASSPPGTSGVLYEQYV.

This chain's CDR3 is CASSYRGLKNIQYF. DNA for the CDR3: TGTGCCAGCAGCTACCGCGGACTGAAAAACATTCAGTACTTC. The V gene is TRBV7-9, the J gene TRBJ2-4; D perhaps matches TRBD2 (5 bases). CDR1 is SEHNR, CDR2 FQNEAQ, per germline (reference sequence). The V gene lost 4 bases and the J gene lost 4 bases, with 11 bases spanning the gap. The CDR3 consists of 14 residues.

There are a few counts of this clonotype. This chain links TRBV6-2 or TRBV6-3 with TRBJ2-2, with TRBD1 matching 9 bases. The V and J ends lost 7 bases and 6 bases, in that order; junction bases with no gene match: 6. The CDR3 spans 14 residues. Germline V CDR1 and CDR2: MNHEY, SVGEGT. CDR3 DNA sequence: TGTGCCAGCAAAACACAGGGGGCTCCCGGGGAGCTGTTTTTT. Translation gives CASKTQGAPGELFF.

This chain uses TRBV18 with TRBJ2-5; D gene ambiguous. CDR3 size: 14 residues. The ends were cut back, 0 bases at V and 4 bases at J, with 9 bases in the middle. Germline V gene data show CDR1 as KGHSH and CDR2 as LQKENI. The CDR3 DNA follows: TGTGCCAGCTCACCACCCGGGCGCCCAGAGACCCAGTACTTC. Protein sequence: CASSPPGRPETQYF.

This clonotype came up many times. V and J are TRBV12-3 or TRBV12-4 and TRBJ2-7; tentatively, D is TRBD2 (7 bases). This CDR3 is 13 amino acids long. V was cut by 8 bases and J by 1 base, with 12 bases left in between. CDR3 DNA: TGTGCCAGCTCGGGGGGCCTATCCTACGAGCAGTACTTC. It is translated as CASSGGLSYEQYF.

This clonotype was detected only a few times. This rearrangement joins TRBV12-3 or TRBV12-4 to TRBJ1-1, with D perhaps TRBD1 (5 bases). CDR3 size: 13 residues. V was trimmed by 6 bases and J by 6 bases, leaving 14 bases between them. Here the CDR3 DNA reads TGTGCCAGCAGCGGTATTGCGGGGCCTGAAGCTTTCTTT. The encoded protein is CASSGIAGPEAFF.

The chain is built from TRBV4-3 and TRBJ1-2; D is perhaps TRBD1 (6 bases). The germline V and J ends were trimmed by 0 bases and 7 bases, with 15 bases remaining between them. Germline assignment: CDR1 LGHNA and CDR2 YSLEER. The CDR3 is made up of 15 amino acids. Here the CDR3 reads CASSQDGGGGAGYTF. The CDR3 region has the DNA TGCGCCAGCAGCCAAGATGGGGGAGGGGGAGCTGGCTACACCTTC.

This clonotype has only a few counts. The CDR3 reads CAGGLAGSGELFF. As DNA, the CDR3 is TGTGCCGGTGGACTAGCGGGCTCCGGGGAGCTGTTTTTT. This sequence joins TRBV7-9 and TRBJ2-2; 11 bases match TRBD2. CDR3 size: 13 residues. After removal of 11 bases from V and 6 bases from J, the junction contained 5 bases not matched to a gene. Germline assignment: CDR1 SEHNR and CDR2 FQNEAQ (reference sequence).

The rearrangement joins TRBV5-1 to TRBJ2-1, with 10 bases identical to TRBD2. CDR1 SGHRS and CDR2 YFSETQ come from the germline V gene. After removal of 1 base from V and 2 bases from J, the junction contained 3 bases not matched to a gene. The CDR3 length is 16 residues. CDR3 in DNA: TGCGCCAGCAGCTTGAGAAGCGGGGGGGCCTACAATGAGCAGTTCTTC. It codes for CASSLRSGGAYNEQFF.

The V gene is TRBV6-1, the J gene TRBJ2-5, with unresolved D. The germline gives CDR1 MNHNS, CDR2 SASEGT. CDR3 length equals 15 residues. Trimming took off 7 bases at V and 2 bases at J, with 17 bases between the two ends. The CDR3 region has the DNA TGTGCCAGCAAGGTTCTGGCTAGATCGCAAGAGACCCAGTACTTC. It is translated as CASKVLARSQETQYF.

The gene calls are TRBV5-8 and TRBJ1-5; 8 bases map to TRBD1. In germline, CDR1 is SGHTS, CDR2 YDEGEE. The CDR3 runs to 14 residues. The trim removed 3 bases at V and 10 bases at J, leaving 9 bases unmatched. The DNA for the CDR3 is TGTGCCAGCAGCTCCGGACAGGGAAGCGGTCCCCAGCATTTT. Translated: CASSSGQGSGPQHF.

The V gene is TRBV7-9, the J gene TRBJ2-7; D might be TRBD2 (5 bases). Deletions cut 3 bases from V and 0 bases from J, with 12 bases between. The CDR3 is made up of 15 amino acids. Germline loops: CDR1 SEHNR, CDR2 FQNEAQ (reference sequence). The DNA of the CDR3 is TGTGCCAGCAGCTTGCGACACCGGGACTCCTACGAGCAGTACTTC. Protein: CASSLRHRDSYEQYF.

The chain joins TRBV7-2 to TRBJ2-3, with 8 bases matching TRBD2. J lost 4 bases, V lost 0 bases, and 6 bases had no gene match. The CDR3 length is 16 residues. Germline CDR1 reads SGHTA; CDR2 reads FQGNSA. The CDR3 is CASSLARTGGADTQYF. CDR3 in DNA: TGTGCCAGCAGCTTAGCCCGGACGGGGGGGGCAGATACGCAGTATTTT.

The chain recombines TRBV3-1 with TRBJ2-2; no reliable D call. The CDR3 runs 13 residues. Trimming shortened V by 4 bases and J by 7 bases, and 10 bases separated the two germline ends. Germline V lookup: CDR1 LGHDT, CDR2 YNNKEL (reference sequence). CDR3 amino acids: CASSPRVGGELFF. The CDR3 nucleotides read TGTGCCAGCAGCCCCCGGGTAGGCGGGGAGCTGTTTTTT.

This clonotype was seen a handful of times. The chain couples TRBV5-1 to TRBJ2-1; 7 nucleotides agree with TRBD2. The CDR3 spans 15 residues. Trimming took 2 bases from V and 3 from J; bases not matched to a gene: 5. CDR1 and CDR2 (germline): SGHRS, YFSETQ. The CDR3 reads CASSFSAGVYNEQFF. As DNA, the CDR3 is TGCGCCAGCAGCTTTTCGGCGGGGGTCTACAATGAGCAGTTCTTC.

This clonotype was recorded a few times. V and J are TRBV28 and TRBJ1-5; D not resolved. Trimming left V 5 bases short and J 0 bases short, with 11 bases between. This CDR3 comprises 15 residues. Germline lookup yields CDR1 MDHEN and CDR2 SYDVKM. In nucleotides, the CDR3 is TGTGCCAGCAGTCCACACGACGGTAGCAATCAGCCCCAGCATTTT. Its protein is CASSPHDGSNQPQHF. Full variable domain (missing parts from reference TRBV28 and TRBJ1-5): DVKVTQSSRYLVKRTGEKVFLECVQDMDHENMFWYRQDPGLGLRLIYFSYDVKMKEKGDIPEGYSVSREKKERFSLILESASTNQTSMYLCASSPHDGSNQPQHFGDGTRLSIL.